This T cell receptor beta chain comes out of a study of metastatic and nonmetastatic thyroid tumors. Study summary: Repertoire comparisons spanned blood and tumor or nodule tissue from malignant and benign thyroid patients.

By share of the sample, this clone is medium-sized (0.01 to 0.1%). Its antigen is undetermined. Source study methods: Building a distant-metastasis classifier for papillary thyroid cancer drew on CDR3 differences across clinicopathological groups. TCRdb re-called the PCR reads with MiXCR. These V and J calls derive from TCRdb rather than the authors' analysis. The sample carries 45,000 or so clones, roughly 3.9% recorded once. Patients were all untreated before their thyroid surgery. The germline V gene has CDR1 MNHNS and CDR2 SASEGT. There are 15 residues in the CDR3. V was trimmed by 6 bases and J by 3 bases, leaving 16 bases between them. Study-level results: Patients with malignant thyroid tumors reportedly had significantly higher TCR beta diversity than those with benign nodules, in blood and tumor.

Sequences were obtained from blood. This receptor was identified in a female donor with papillary thyroid cancer or a benign thyroid nodule (not recorded which). Some clones in this sample may be carry-over from other donors' samples. This chain links TRBV6-1 with TRBJ2-3, with TRBD1 as a possible D gene (6 bases). The CDR3 sequence: CASSITRGSTDTQYF. CDR3 nucleotides: TGTGCCAGCAGCATAACAAGGGGGAGTACAGATACGCAGTATTTT.